A selection of T cell receptor beta chains follows, all from one sample in a study of a mutant IDH1 vaccine in newly diagnosed glioma. Method: immunoSEQ multiplex PCR; TCRdb's copy keeps in-frame clones and lacks some. The sample comprises fewer than 100,000 clones, roughly 90% of which are singletons, and 0.56% rests with the top ten. Here the sequenced sample was PBMCs, taken from a glioma patient treated with radiotherapy, temozolomide or both. All receptors derive from a woman between 50 and 59 years old with glioma. Both conserved end residues are part of each CDR3.

V,J,CDR3
TRBV6-6,TRBJ1-1,CASSSMGSEAFF
TRBV7-9,TRBJ2-1,CASSLTSGRINEQFF
TRBV18,TRBJ2-5,CASSWRGQETQYF
TRBV7-6,TRBJ1-6,CASSPSTLGNSPLHF
TRBV5-6,TRBJ1-2,CASSWKSGGYTF
TRBV27,TRBJ2-1,CASTSLSPGGWYNEQFF
TRBV13,TRBJ1-2,CASSLGRGQGTSYGYTF
TRBV28,TRBJ2-7,CASSPIPQGGSYEQYF
TRBV6-5,TRBJ2-7,CASSPRDGSYEQYF
TRBV28,TRBJ2-7,CASSLRQGSRYEQYF
TRBV7-3,TRBJ2-2,CASSLIPEQHGELFF
TRBV6-4,TRBJ2-7,CASSVGVQGSYF
TRBV9,TRBJ1-2,CASSPGHFKGYTF
TRBV2,TRBJ2-3,CASSLFNPRTDTQYF
TRBV5-1,TRBJ2-5,CASSSQAGGLRETQYF
TRBV28,TRBJ1-5,CASSFVRFRRGDQPQHF
TRBV5-1,TRBJ2-7,CASSAGQGGPPKQYF
TRBV6-1,TRBJ1-4,CASSEEGGGAYEKLFF
TRBV18,TRBJ2-1,CASSGGLAGASDNEQFF
TRBV27,TRBJ2-1,CASSLPRRGEQFF
TRBV18,TRBJ2-3,CASPPEGTRVSNTQYF
TRBV7-6,TRBJ1-3,CASSSQSSGNTIYF
TRBV29-1,TRBJ1-6,CSAGDGSPLHF
TRBV5-6,TRBJ2-5,CASSLGQETQYF
TRBV6-5,TRBJ1-6,CASSATGVSDSPLHF
TRBV15,TRBJ2-3,CATRRTSGRATDTQYF
TRBV4-2,TRBJ2-7,CASSHSAGTSLYEQYF
TRBV5-8,TRBJ2-2,CASSWTTTTGELFF
TRBV5-4,TRBJ2-5,CASSLAGTGLKTQYF
TRBV13,TRBJ1-1,CASSLEGGTEAFF
TRBV7-9,TRBJ1-2,CASSPVGTGGFGYTF
TRBV28,TRBJ2-5,CASSLLQFGETQYF
TRBV7-3,TRBJ1-1,CASSLTGARDTEAFF
TRBV7-9,TRBJ1-2,CASSPVRGLDYGYTF
TRBV6-1,TRBJ2-7,CASPSAGLAEDEQYF
TRBV6-6,TRBJ2-2,CASRTQGTGELFF
TRBV19,TRBJ2-3,CASSSLSSPTDTQYF
TRBV28,TRBJ2-7,CASSGRPYYEQYF
TRBV29-1,TRBJ1-3,CSVATVGNTIYF
TRBV9,TRBJ2-2,CASSIRTSGRQNTGELFF